Shown below are 24 T cell receptor beta chains from a single sample sequenced in a study of neurological immune-mediated disorders. TCRdb processed the 5' RACE reads anew with MiXCR; each CDR3 protein has one entry. The table includes about 59,000 distinct CDR3 sequences, roughly an eighth detected once. Material: PBMCs. Every receptor here comes from a woman in her sixties with HTLV-1-associated myelopathy (HAM/TSP).

This clonotype ranks as medium-sized. V gene TRBV5-6 combines with J gene TRBJ2-1; 8 nucleotides match TRBD1. CDR1 and CDR2 (germline): SGHDT, YYEEEE. Losses at the gene ends were 2 bases for V and 4 bases for J; bases not matched to a gene: 14. The CDR3 totals 18 residues. The CDR3 sequence: CASSFWDRTKLGYNEQFF. CDR3 bases: TGTGCCAGCAGCTTCTGGGACAGGACCAAATTGGGGTACAATGAGCAGTTCTTC. Using reference TRBV5-6 and TRBJ2-1 for the parts outside the CDR3, the full variable domain is DAGVTQSPTHLIKTRGQQVTLRCSPKSGHDTVSWYQQALGQGPQFIFQYYEEEERQRGNFPDRFSGHQFPNYSSELNVNALLLGDSALYLCASSFWDRTKLGYNEQFFGPGTRLTVL.

This clonotype appeared many times. The chain recombines TRBV18 with TRBJ2-7; D unclear. The CDR3 is made up of 14 amino acids. The V gene lost 0 bases and the J gene lost 7 bases, with 13 bases spanning the gap. The germline gives CDR1 KGHSH, CDR2 LQKENI. DNA of the CDR3: TGTGCCAGCTCACCACCGGTGGCACCTTGGGAGCAGTACTTC. Its protein product is CASSPPVAPWEQYF. Full variable domain (missing parts from reference TRBV18 and TRBJ2-7): NAGVMQNPRHLVRRRGQEARLRCSPMKGHSHVYWYRQLPEEGLKFMVYLQKENIIDESGMPKERFSAEFPKEGPSILRIQQVVRGDSAAYFCASSPPVAPWEQYFGPGTRLTVT.

This clonotype rates as medium-sized. The genes are TRBV20-1 and TRBJ2-3; D is undetermined. From germline, CDR1 is DFQATT and CDR2 SNEGSKA (reference sequence). The CDR3 is 12 amino acids. Trimming left V 7 bases short and J 2 bases short, with 10 bases between. The CDR3 reads CSGDTSTDTQYF. The CDR3 nucleotides are TGCAGTGGTGACACCTCCACAGATACGCAGTATTTT.

This clonotype was found many times. The CDR3 sequence: CASSYGNGEQYF. The CDR3 DNA reads TGTGCCAGCAGTTATGGGAACGGCGAGCAGTACTTC. The chain couples TRBV12-3 or TRBV12-4 to TRBJ2-7; unclear D gene. The CDR3 sequence is 12 residues long. The V end lost 4 bases, the J end lost 6 bases, and 10 bases lay between the germline ends.

Only a few counts were recorded for this clonotype. The gene calls are TRBV5-1 and TRBJ2-7; 8 positions agree with TRBD1. Losses at the gene ends were 2 bases for V and 3 bases for J; bases not matched to a gene: 4. In germline, CDR1 is SGHRS, CDR2 YFSETQ. The CDR3 has 14 amino acids. Here the CDR3 DNA reads TGCGCCAGCAGCTTTTTAGGACAGGGCTACGAGCAGTACTTC. It is translated as CASSFLGQGYEQYF.

The table lists this clonotype with a few counts. The chain uses TRBV6-5 and TRBJ2-1, with TRBD2 as a possible D gene (5 bases). CDR1 and CDR2 (germline): MNHEY, SVGAGI. The CDR3 extends over 16 amino acids. Trimming stripped 5 bases from V and 0 bases from J, with 14 bases between. The CDR3 nucleotides read TGTGCCAGCAGTGACACGGGGTTAGCCTCCTACAATGAGCAGTTCTTC. Its protein product is CASSDTGLASYNEQFF.

This clonotype was observed at least ten times. The CDR3 spells CASSGGDRGDYGYTF. Here the CDR3 DNA reads TGCGCCAGCAGCGGGGGGGACAGGGGTGACTATGGCTACACCTTC. The chain is built from TRBV5-1 and TRBJ1-2, with 10 bases that match TRBD1. After removal of 4 bases from V and 3 bases from J, the junction contained 6 bases not matched to a gene. There are 15 residues in the CDR3. Germline values: CDR1 SGHRS, CDR2 YFSETQ.

This clonotype has at least ten counts. The V and J genes are TRBV5-1 and TRBJ2-7; unclear D gene. CDR3 length: 14 amino acids. CDR1 SGHRS and CDR2 YFSETQ come from the germline V gene. Deletions cut 0 bases from V and 4 bases from J, with 11 bases between. CDR3 in amino acids: CASSLVGPQYEQYF. The CDR3 nucleotides are TGCGCCAGCAGCTTGGTCGGACCGCAGTACGAGCAGTACTTC.

This clonotype was recorded many times. The V and J genes are TRBV5-1 and TRBJ2-1; 10 bases are shared with TRBD2. CDR1 SGHRS and CDR2 YFSETQ come from the germline V gene. The CDR3 has 14 residues. Germline trimming cut 1 base from V and 7 bases from J; bases unmatched to any gene: 2. The CDR3 loop reads CASSLTSGTNEQFF. Here the CDR3 DNA reads TGCGCCAGCAGCTTGACTAGCGGGACAAATGAGCAGTTCTTC.

The chain is built from TRBV20-1 and TRBJ2-1; TRBD2 might be the D (5 bases). Germline V gene lookup returns CDR1 DFQATT and CDR2 SNEGSKA (reference sequence). This CDR3 is built from 11 residues. For the CDR3, the DNA is TGCCGTCCTACGGAGAGGGATGAGCAGTTCTTC. This gives the protein CRPTERDEQFF.

This clonotype occurred many times. The CDR3 sequence is CSAHSTGQGEQYF. The CDR3 DNA follows: TGCAGTGCTCACTCGACAGGTCAGGGCGAGCAGTACTTC. This chain uses TRBV20-1 with TRBJ2-7; tentative D call: TRBD1 (6 bases). The ends were cut back, 5 bases at V and 6 bases at J, with 17 bases in the middle. Germline-derived CDR1 and CDR2 are DFQATT and SNEGSKA (reference sequence). The CDR3 contains 13 residues.

This clonotype was seen ten or more times. The chain combines TRBV12-3 or TRBV12-4 with TRBJ1-1; D is possibly TRBD1 (6 bases). V shed 3 bases and J shed 5 bases, with 10 bases lying between them. This CDR3 is built from 13 residues. The CDR3 here is CASSLRGRTEAFF. CDR3 in DNA: TGTGCCAGCAGTTTGCGGGGGCGGACTGAAGCTTTCTTT.

Concerning this clonotype: The DNA is left out, because the CDR3 cannot be placed on it with certainty; the CDR3 is given as TCRdb lists it. The chain couples TRBV27 to TRBJ2-1; the table assigns TRBD1, which was not confirmed against the DNA. The CDR3 is 22 amino acids long, termini counted. Germline loops: CDR1 MNHEY, CDR2 SMNVEV (reference sequence). CDR3: CASSFYICSARSGEGRRNEQFF.

This clonotype was detected many times. This chain connects TRBV20-1 to TRBJ2-1; 11 bases fit TRBD2. The CDR3 covers 15 residues. Trimming cost V 0 bases and J 8 bases; bases outside gene matches: 6. Germline V gene data show CDR1 as DFQATT and CDR2 as SNEGSKA (reference sequence). CDR3 residues: CSARETSGIADEQFF. CDR3 DNA sequence: TGCAGTGCTAGAGAGACTAGCGGGATTGCCGATGAGCAGTTCTTC.

This clonotype was counted at least ten times. The chain employs TRBV5-1 and TRBJ2-3; 7 positions agree with TRBD1. V lost 4 bases, J lost 1 base, and 3 bases stayed unmatched. Per germline, CDR1 SGHRS and CDR2 YFSETQ. The CDR3 extends over 14 amino acids. CDR3 region: CASSQGQGTDTQYF. CDR3 DNA sequence: TGCGCCAGCAGCCAAGGACAGGGCACAGATACGCAGTATTTT.

This clonotype has a handful of counts. The rearrangement links TRBV5-1 to TRBJ2-1, with D possibly being TRBD2 (6 bases). Germline loops: CDR1 SGHRS, CDR2 YFSETQ. This CDR3 contains 15 residues. The V and J ends lost 1 base and 8 bases respectively, with 16 bases between them. CDR3 loop: CASSLWGESVDEQFF. The CDR3, as DNA: TGCGCCAGCAGCTTGTGGGGGGAAAGCGTCGATGAGCAGTTCTTC.

This clonotype was found many times. The V and J genes are TRBV20-1 and TRBJ2-7; 7 positions match TRBD2. Germline CDR1 is DFQATT and CDR2 is SNEGSKA (reference sequence). This CDR3 region has 13 residues. Germline trimming cut 6 bases from V and 4 bases from J; bases unmatched to any gene: 9. The CDR3: CSAATGRGYEQYF. The CDR3 DNA follows: TGCAGTGCGGCTACCGGGCGGGGGTACGAGCAGTACTTC.

Details on this clonotype: A much larger clone differs from this one at a single base, so this may be a read error. This chain links TRBV5-1 with TRBJ2-7; TRBD2 matches 7 bases. The germline V gene has CDR1 SGHRS and CDR2 YFSETQ. The CDR3 contains 14 residues. The CDR3 protein is CANSFAGTNYEQYF. The DNA for the CDR3 is TGCGCCAACAGCTTCGCCGGGACTAACTACGAGCAGTACTTC.

This clonotype has at least ten counts. This chain connects TRBV7-9 to TRBJ2-5, with 11 bases identical to TRBD2. V gave up 7 bases and J gave up 2 bases; unmatched junction bases: 6. The CDR3 contains 15 residues. In germline, CDR1 is SEHNR, CDR2 FQNEAQ (reference sequence). The CDR3 loop is CASTPRTSGQETQYF. Here the CDR3 DNA reads TGTGCCAGCACCCCCAGGACTAGCGGGCAAGAGACCCAGTACTTC.

The table lists this clonotype with many counts. The CDR3 here is CASSARVGGASYEQYF. In DNA form, the CDR3 reads TGTGCCAGCAGTGCCAGAGTGGGGGGGGCCTCCTACGAGCAGTACTTC. The gene calls are TRBV7-6 and TRBJ2-7; TRBD2 might be the D (7 bases). V gave up 6 bases and J gave up 0 bases, with 18 bases separating them. Per germline, CDR1 SGHVS and CDR2 FNYEAQ. The CDR3 loop spans 16 amino acids.

The chain carries TRBV29-1 and TRBJ2-2, with 7 bases identical to TRBD1. V lost 5 bases, J lost 5 bases, and 8 bases stayed unmatched. This CDR3 is 14 amino acids long. Germline-derived CDR1 and CDR2 are SQVTM and ANQGSEA. CDR3 region: CSVRTGGKTGELFF. CDR3 nucleotides: TGCAGCGTTCGGACAGGCGGCAAAACCGGGGAGCTGTTTTTT.

This clonotype was detected ten times or more. The chain is built from TRBV5-1 and TRBJ2-1; 7 nucleotides line up with TRBD1. V gave up 0 bases and J gave up 16 bases; unmatched junction bases: 13. Germline V CDR1 and CDR2: SGHRS, YFSETQ. CDR3 length: 14 residues. Written as DNA, the CDR3 is TGCGCCAGCAGCTTGGGGATCGAGACAGGGCCTCGTTTCTTC. It is translated as CASSLGIETGPRFF. Drawing the rest from reference TRBV5-1 and TRBJ2-1, the complete variable domain is KAGVTQTPRYLIKTRGQQVTLSCSPISGHRSVSWYQQTPGQGLQFLFEYFSETQRNKGNFPGRFSGRQFSNSRSEMNVSTLELGDSALYLCASSLGIETGPRFFGPGTRLTVL.

This clonotype was counted at least ten times. This chain uses TRBV7-9 with TRBJ1-1; D uncertain. The germline V gene encodes CDR1 SEHNR and CDR2 FQNEAQ (reference sequence). This CDR3 region has 15 residues. Deletions cut 5 bases from V and 0 bases from J, with 13 bases between. The CDR3, as DNA: TGTGCCAGCAGCCCTACGGTCGTTATGAACACTGAAGCTTTCTTT. Amino acid sequence: CASSPTVVMNTEAFF.

The table lists this clonotype with many counts. The rearrangement uses TRBV20-1 and TRBJ1-1, with 8 bases matching TRBD1. V gave up 6 bases and J gave up 6 bases; unmatched junction bases: 15. This CDR3 is built from 15 residues. The germline V gene has CDR1 DFQATT and CDR2 SNEGSKA (reference sequence). The CDR3: CSADHLGQGYAEAFF. The CDR3 DNA is TGCAGTGCCGACCACCTCGGACAGGGATACGCTGAAGCTTTCTTT.